The sequence of this T cell receptor beta chain was determined in a study of tumor T cells in aggressive B-cell lymphoma. Sequenced by immunoSEQ multiplex PCR; TCRdb stores in-frame clones only, minus some. The table records approximately 12,000 clones, around 89% of them present only once. CDR1 MNHEY and CDR2 SVGAGI come from the germline V gene. The length of the CDR3 is 12 residues. V was cut by 0 bases and J by 8 bases, with 7 bases left in between. This receptor was obtained from an adult with diffuse large B cell lymphoma. Sequencing used tumor tissue. The chain carries TRBV6-5 and TRBJ1-1; D gene unclear. The CDR3 coding sequence is TGTGCCAGCAGTTACTCTTCAGGAGAAGCTTTCTTT. Its translation: CASSYSSGEAFF.